The rows below give T cell receptor beta chains drawn from one sample of a study of chemoradiotherapy in HPV16-positive cancers. TCRdb's table, derived via immunoSEQ multiplex PCR, lists solely in-frame clones and lacks some. The sample lists around 24,000 clones; roughly nine tenths were seen once. The sequencing here drew on blood, taken from a patient who underwent chemoradiotherapy. These receptors all come from a human donor with HPV-associated anogenital cancer. Both conserved end residues are part of each CDR3. A D gene is named only where the DNA matches it firmly. Where a row states a size, it is once, few, many or the class of an expanded clone; other rows omit it.

V gene	clone size	J gene	D gene	CDR3 protein	CDR3 DNA
TRBV7-3	.	TRBJ2-1	TRBD1	CASSLGTGGSYNEQFF	TGTGCCAGCAGCTTAGGGACAGGGGGCTCCTACAATGAGCAGTTCTTC
TRBV6-1	.	TRBJ2-7	.	CASTSGGRGDEQYF	TGTGCCAGCACTTCCGGAGGTAGGGGGGACGAGCAGTACTTC
TRBV30	.	TRBJ2-2	TRBD2	CASPAGGYTGELFF	TGTGCCTCCCCAGCGGGGGGCTACACCGGGGAGCTGTTTTTT
TRBV7-3	few	TRBJ2-3	TRBD2	CASSGLAYRTDTQYF	TGTGCCAGCAGCGGACTAGCGTATCGCACAGATACGCAGTATTTT
TRBV6-4	.	TRBJ1-2	.	CASSAAPGYYGYTF	TGTGCCAGCAGTGCCGCTCCCGGGTACTATGGCTACACCTTC
TRBV6-1	.	TRBJ2-2	TRBD2	CASSVTREGTGELFF	TGTGCCAGCAGTGTAACCAGGGAGGGGACCGGGGAGCTGTTTTTT
TRBV7-2	.	TRBJ1-2	TRBD1	CASSLVRTGAEGYTF	TGTGCCAGCAGCTTAGTAAGGACAGGGGCGGAGGGCTACACCTTC
TRBV30	.	TRBJ1-2	.	CAWSVHENYGYTF	TGTGCCTGGAGTGTACATGAGAACTATGGCTACACCTTC
TRBV7-2	.	TRBJ1-1	.	CASSPGWDVAEAFF	TGTGCCAGCAGCCCGGGATGGGATGTAGCTGAAGCTTTCTTT
TRBV6-5	.	TRBJ2-1	TRBD2	CASMGGPGSYNEQFF	TGTGCCAGCATGGGAGGGCCGGGCTCCTACAATGAGCAGTTCTTC
TRBV18	once	TRBJ2-5	.	CASSPLTAQETQYF	TGTGCCAGCTCACCGTTGACAGCGCAAGAGACCCAGTACTTC
TRBV6-4	.	TRBJ1-2	.	CASSDSETGGYTF	TGTGCCAGCAGTGACTCGGAGACAGGTGGCTACACCTTC
TRBV11-3	.	TRBJ2-4	.	CASSLETGGIAKNIQYF	TGTGCCAGCAGCTTAGAAACCGGAGGAATAGCCAAAAACATTCAGTACTTC
TRBV5-4	.	TRBJ2-5	TRBD2	CASSHRASGGLEGTQYF	TGTGCCAGCAGCCATCGTGCGAGCGGGGGCCTTGAGGGGACCCAGTACTTC
TRBV7-2	.	TRBJ2-7	TRBD2	CASSLRASGAVYEQYF	TGTGCCAGCAGCCTAAGGGCTAGCGGGGCTGTGTACGAGCAGTACTTC
TRBV5-1	.	TRBJ2-1	TRBD2	CASSTGTSGYNEQFF	TGCGCCAGCAGCACCGGGACTAGCGGTTACAATGAGCAGTTCTTC
TRBV5-1	.	TRBJ1-1	TRBD1	CASSSAGGVGTEAFF	TGCGCCAGCAGCTCCGCAGGGGGAGTTGGGACTGAAGCTTTCTTT
TRBV27	.	TRBJ1-3	.	CASSSQGGNTIYF	TGTGCCAGCAGTTCCCAGGGGGGAAACACCATATATTTT
TRBV4-1	.	TRBJ2-7	TRBD1	CASSQGGRGPYEQYF	TGCGCCAGCAGCCAAGGGGGCAGGGGGCCTTACGAGCAGTACTTC
TRBV7-2	.	TRBJ1-2	.	CASTSATYGYTF	TGTGCCAGCACCTCCGCGACCTATGGCTACACCTTC
TRBV6-5	.	TRBJ1-2	.	CASSIGGAGNYGYTF	TGTGCCAGCAGTATCGGGGGTGCGGGTAACTATGGCTACACCTTC
TRBV30	few	TRBJ2-7	.	CAWSVVGGGYEQYF	TGTGCCTGGAGTGTAGTGGGGGGAGGATACGAGCAGTACTTC
TRBV30	once	TRBJ2-6	.	CAWRPDGRSGANVLTF	TGTGCCTGGAGGCCGGACGGACGGTCTGGGGCCAACGTCCTGACTTTC
TRBV7-2	.	TRBJ2-1	.	CASSSSSIEQFF	TGTGCCAGCAGCTCGTCTAGCATTGAGCAGTTCTTC
TRBV19	few	TRBJ2-7	TRBD2	CASRQGGVSGSAEQYF	TGTGCCAGTAGACAGGGTGGCGTTAGCGGGAGTGCCGAGCAGTACTTC
TRBV30	.	TRBJ2-7	TRBD2	CAWSAPRAGTSRRSSYEQYF	TGTGCCTGGAGTGCTCCCCGAGCCGGGACTAGCAGGAGGAGCTCCTACGAGCAGTACTTC
TRBV5-1	.	TRBJ2-5	TRBD2	CASSLSSGRHQETQYF	TGCGCCAGCAGCCTATCTAGCGGGAGGCACCAAGAGACCCAGTACTTC
TRBV7-8	.	TRBJ2-6	TRBD1	CASSPRTGEAGANVLTF	TGTGCCAGCAGCCCCCGGACAGGGGAAGCTGGGGCCAACGTCCTGACTTTC
TRBV4-2	.	TRBJ2-1	TRBD2	CASSQGRTSGGPGNEQFF	TGTGCCAGCAGCCAGGGTAGGACTAGCGGGGGTCCGGGTAATGAGCAGTTCTTC
TRBV25-1	once	TRBJ1-6	TRBD1	CASTNRQGGNSPLHF	TGTGCCAGCACCAACCGACAGGGTGGAAATTCACCCCTCCACTTT
TRBV7-9	.	TRBJ2-7	.	CASSYDTRNEQYF	TGTGCCAGCAGCTACGACACTAGAAACGAGCAGTACTTC
TRBV27	.	TRBJ1-6	.	CASSLSWNSPLHF	TGTGCCAGCAGTTTGTCGTGGAATTCACCCCTCCACTTT
TRBV5-4	.	TRBJ1-3	.	CASSLGGPSSGNTIYF	TGTGCCAGCAGCTTGGGGGGGCCAAGCTCTGGAAACACCATATATTTT
TRBV11-2	.	TRBJ1-1	.	CASSSPSPGAATEAFF	TGTGCCAGCAGTTCCCCAAGTCCGGGGGCGGCCACTGAAGCTTTCTTT
TRBV4-2	once	TRBJ1-3	TRBD1	CASSQGPGGSSGNTIYF	TGTGCCAGCAGCCAAGGCCCAGGGGGAAGCTCTGGAAACACCATATATTTT
TRBV7-3	.	TRBJ1-1	.	CASSLGPANTEAFF	TGTGCCAGCAGCTTGGGACCGGCGAACACTGAAGCTTTCTTT
TRBV19	.	TRBJ2-2	.	CASSTRVAPTGELFF	TGTGCCAGTAGTACCCGGGTAGCCCCCACCGGGGAGCTGTTTTTT
TRBV7-9	.	TRBJ2-5	.	CASSQAEETQYF	TGTGCCAGCAGCCAAGCTGAAGAGACCCAGTACTTC
TRBV7-8	.	TRBJ2-7	TRBD2	CASSPARGVSTYEQYF	TGTGCCAGCAGCCCCGCGCGGGGGGTTAGTACCTACGAGCAGTACTTC
TRBV5-4	.	TRBJ1-2	.	CASSFPPVRFSGYTF	TGTGCCAGCAGCTTCCCCCCGGTGAGGTTTTCTGGCTACACCTTC
TRBV30	.	TRBJ1-2	.	CAWSTGSFTSYTF	TGTGCCTGGAGTACGGGCAGTTTCACGAGCTACACCTTC
TRBV10-3	.	TRBJ2-7	TRBD2	CAISELRLAGGEQYF	TGTGCCATCAGTGAACTTCGGCTAGCGGGAGGCGAGCAGTACTTC
TRBV27	.	TRBJ2-1	TRBD2	CASSFAGLAPSNEQFF	TGTGCCAGCAGTTTTGCGGGACTAGCTCCGAGCAATGAGCAGTTCTTC
TRBV5-1	.	TRBJ2-3	.	CASSSDPTDTQYF	TGCGCCAGCAGCTCGGACCCGACAGATACGCAGTATTTT